The 7 T cell receptor beta chains reported below all come from one sample, sequenced in a study of spatial heterogeneity in lung cancer. Findings and caveats of the study: The study found that expanded intratumoral alpha and beta TCR counts tracked tumor mutation counts.

TCRdb fed the 5' RACE reads into MiXCR, producing one record per CDR3 protein. The top ten clones hold roughly 16% of a sample with about 3,300 distinct CDR3 sequences, about 5.3% of them seen once. The sample's time point: sample taken at primary tumor resection. Their antigen targets remain unknown. The sample here was lung tumor tissue, taken at surgery. These TCRs come from a female donor with early-stage non-small cell lung cancer.

This clonotype is medium-sized (0.01 to 0.1%) by share. The chain has TRBV6-5 and TRBJ1-3, with D unclear. In germline, CDR1 is MNHEY, CDR2 SVGAGI. The length of the CDR3 is 14 residues. The V end lost 0 bases, the J end lost 0 bases, and 3 bases lay between the germline ends. DNA for the CDR3: TGTGCCAGCAGTTACTCAGGCTCTGGAAACACCATATATTTT. Encoded protein: CASSYSGSGNTIYF.

The chain joins TRBV19 to TRBJ2-1; 10 bases are shared with TRBD1. The junction had 10 bases not matched to a gene; V was cut back by 4 bases and J by 7 bases. CDR1 and CDR2 (germline): LNHDA, SQIVND (reference sequence). The CDR3 has 16 amino acids. This CDR3 reads CASSTTPGQGTNEQFF. The CDR3 DNA sequence: TGTGCCAGTAGTACTACTCCGGGACAGGGGACAAATGAGCAGTTCTTC.

This clonotype is classed as medium-sized. V and J are TRBV20-1 and TRBJ2-5; the D gene is possibly TRBD1 (5 bases). Trimming took 3 bases from V and 5 from J, leaving 13 bases between them. The germline CDR1 and CDR2 sequences are DFQATT and SNEGSKA (reference sequence). This CDR3 region has 13 residues. The CDR3 reads CSASSISGETQYF. The CDR3 bases are TGCAGTGCTAGTAGCATCTCAGGGGAGACCCAGTACTTC.

Sample share makes this clonotype medium-sized. This sequence joins TRBV5-5 and TRBJ1-2; TRBD1 is a possible D gene (6 bases). From germline, CDR1 is SGHKS and CDR2 YYEKEE (reference sequence). The V end lost 2 bases, the J end lost 6 bases, and 14 bases lay between the germline ends. The CDR3 is made up of 14 amino acids. CDR3 loop: CASSLQGRSNGYTF. The CDR3, as DNA: TGTGCCAGCAGCTTACAGGGTCGATCTAATGGCTACACCTTC.

This clonotype is medium-sized (0.01 to 0.1%). The chain links TRBV20-1 to TRBJ2-7; 9 bases line up with TRBD1. The CDR3 contains 15 residues. Germline V gene sequence: CDR1 DFQATT, CDR2 SNEGSKA (reference sequence). Trimming cost V 0 bases and J 5 bases; bases outside gene matches: 8. The CDR3 is CSARDSGQGSHEQYF. The CDR3 DNA follows: TGCAGTGCTAGAGATTCAGGACAGGGGTCCCACGAGCAGTACTTC.

By its share, this clonotype is medium-sized (0.01 to 0.1%). The rearrangement links TRBV20-1 to TRBJ1-6, with a tentative D call TRBD1 (5 bases). The V end lost 5 bases, the J end lost 2 bases, and 13 bases lay between the germline ends. The CDR3 is 15 residues long. CDR1 and CDR2 (germline): DFQATT, SNEGSKA (reference sequence). The CDR3 bases are TGCAGTGCTCCCCAGGGAAGGGCCTATAATTCACCCCTCCACTTT. Amino acids: CSAPQGRAYNSPLHF.

By sample fraction, this clonotype is medium-sized. The rearrangement joins TRBV27 to TRBJ2-4; D is unresolved. The CDR3 has 15 amino acids. With 3 bases removed from V and 3 bases from J, the gap between germline ends came to 12 bases. Germline-derived CDR1 and CDR2 are MNHEY and SMNVEV (reference sequence). CDR3 in amino acids: CASSFGSSSKNIQYF. The CDR3 DNA is TGTGCCAGCAGTTTTGGAAGCAGTAGCAAAAACATTCAGTACTTC.